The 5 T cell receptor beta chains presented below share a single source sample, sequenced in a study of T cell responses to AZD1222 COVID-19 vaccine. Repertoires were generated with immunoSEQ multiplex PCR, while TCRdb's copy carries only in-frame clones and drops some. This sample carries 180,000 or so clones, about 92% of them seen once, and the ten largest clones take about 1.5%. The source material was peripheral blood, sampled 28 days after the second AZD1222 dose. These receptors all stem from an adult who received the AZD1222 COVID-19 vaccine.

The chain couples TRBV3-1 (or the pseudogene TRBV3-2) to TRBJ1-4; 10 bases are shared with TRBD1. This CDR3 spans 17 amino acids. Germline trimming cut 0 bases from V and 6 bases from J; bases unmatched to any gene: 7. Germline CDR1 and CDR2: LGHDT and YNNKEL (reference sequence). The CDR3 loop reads CASSQDPVTGGHEKLFF. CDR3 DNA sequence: TGTGCCAGCAGCCAAGATCCGGTGACAGGGGGCCATGAAAAACTGTTTTTT.

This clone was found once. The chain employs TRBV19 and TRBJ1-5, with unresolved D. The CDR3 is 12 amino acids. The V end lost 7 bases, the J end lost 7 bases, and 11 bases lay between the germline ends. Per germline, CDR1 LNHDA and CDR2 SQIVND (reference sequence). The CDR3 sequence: CASNARGQPQHF. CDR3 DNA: TGTGCCAGTAACGCTCGGGGACAGCCCCAGCATTTT.

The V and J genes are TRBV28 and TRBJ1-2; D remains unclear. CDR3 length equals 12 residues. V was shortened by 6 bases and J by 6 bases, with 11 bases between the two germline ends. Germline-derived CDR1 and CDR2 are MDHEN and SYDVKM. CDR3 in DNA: TGTGCCAGCAGATTACCTCGGGATGGCTACACCTTC. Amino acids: CASRLPRDGYTF.

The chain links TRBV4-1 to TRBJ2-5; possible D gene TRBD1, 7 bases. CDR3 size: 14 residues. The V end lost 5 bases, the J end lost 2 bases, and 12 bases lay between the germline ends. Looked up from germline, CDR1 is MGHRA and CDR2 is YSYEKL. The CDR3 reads CASSNPGGQETQYF. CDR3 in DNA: TGCGCCAGCAGCAACCCAGGGGGGCAAGAGACCCAGTACTTC.

CDR3 sequence reads: CASQEHNEKLFF. In DNA form, the CDR3 reads TGTGCCAGTCAGGAGCATAATGAAAAACTGTTTTTT. The gene calls are TRBV28 and TRBJ1-4; D unresolved. The V gene lost 9 bases and the J gene lost 4 bases, with 9 bases spanning the gap. The germline V gene encodes CDR1 MDHEN and CDR2 SYDVKM. The CDR3 extends over 12 amino acids.